This T cell receptor (beta chain) was sequenced during a study of identical twins. Points on this clonotype: The antigen is unknown.

Study-level findings and limits: Beta out-of-frame sequences displayed a weaker excess of sharing between twins. Out-of-frame TCR alpha sharing in monozygotic twins exceeded recombination model predictions.

MiXCR was run by TCRdb on the 5' RACE reads, yielding one entry per CDR3 protein. The sample holds around 490,000 distinct CDR3 sequences, 20% to 25% seen once. The germline V and J ends were trimmed by 1 base and 3 bases, with 10 bases remaining between them. This CDR3 region has 13 residues. Germline V lookup: CDR1 DFQATT, CDR2 SNEGSKA (reference sequence). These records were also assigned to another study, of yellow fever vaccine responses in identical twins.

The receptor was isolated from a woman aged 18-29 years in good health. Sample: CD4+ T cells sorted from blood. The V and J genes are TRBV20-1 and TRBJ2-7; possible D gene TRBD2, 6 bases. The CDR3 DNA reads TGCAGTGCTAGAGGACTAGGCCGCTACGAGCAGTACTTC. Residues: CSARGLGRYEQYF.